This T cell receptor (beta chain) was sequenced during a study of shared clonotypes between healthy human individuals. There were only Caucasian adults among the donors, and all lived in Nashville, Tennessee. Assay: immunoSEQ multiplex PCR; the TCRdb copy retains only in-frame clones and omits some. Seen here are about 500,000 clones, more than 70% observed once, and the top ten hold about 12%. This CDR3 is 13 amino acids long. V lost 3 bases and J 4 bases, leaving 12 bases between the germline ends. CDR1 is SQVTM, CDR2 ANQGSEA, per germline. The material sequenced was PBMCs. This chain connects TRBV29-1 to TRBJ2-5; D perhaps matches TRBD1 (5 bases). The sequence derives from a woman in her forties in good health. Some clones in this sample may be carry-over from other donors' samples. In DNA form, the CDR3 reads TGCAGCGTTGATGGCAGGGCGACAGAGACCCAGTACTTC. As protein: CSVDGRATETQYF.